Listed below are T cell receptor beta chains from one sample, sequenced in a study of T-cell reconstitution after alpha-beta-depleted transplantation in children. TCRdb fed the PCR reads into MiXCR, producing one record per CDR3 protein. This table holds 85,000 to 120,000 distinct CDR3 sequences, about 6.8% found once. Sequenced here: PBMCs, sampled before TCRalphabeta/CD19-depleted stem cell transplant. These receptors were taken from a boy aged 2 to 9 with acute lymphoblastic leukemia, due to receive a stem cell transplant. Each CDR3 is given with its conserved first and last residue. The order of the fields is J gene, clone size, D gene, V gene, CDR3 protein, CDR3 DNA. D genes are given only for firm matches. Clone sizes are given selectively: once, few, many, or a class where the clone is expanded.

>TRBJ2-2|-|-|TRBV7-2
CASSRMGPNTGELFF
TGTGCCAGCAGCCGCATGGGACCCAACACCGGGGAGCTGTTTTTT
>TRBJ2-7|-|TRBD2|TRBV7-8
CASSHGRASGVAYEQYF
TGTGCCAGCAGCCATGGGAGGGCTAGCGGGGTTGCCTACGAGCAGTACTTC
>TRBJ1-2|-|TRBD1|TRBV11-2
CASSLSRGSNYGYTF
TGTGCCAGCAGCTTATCCAGGGGGTCAAACTATGGCTACACCTTC
>TRBJ2-3|many|TRBD2|TRBV12-3/TRBV12-4
CASRPGLAGARF
TGTGCCAGCAGGCCCGGACTAGCGGGGGCCCGTTTT
>TRBJ2-7|many|TRBD1|TRBV7-9
CASSLRTGDEQYF
TGTGCCAGCAGCTTGCGGACAGGGGACGAGCAGTACTTC
>TRBJ1-6|-|TRBD1|TRBV6-1
CASSPGTGGRGPLHF
TGTGCCAGCAGTCCCGGGACAGGGGGAAGAGGACCCCTCCACTTT
>TRBJ1-6|-|TRBD1|TRBV27
CASSLPRDRRNNSPLHF
TGTGCCAGCAGTTTACCCCGGGACAGGAGAAATAATTCACCCCTCCACTTT
>TRBJ2-7|many|TRBD1|TRBV7-9
CASSITGGINEQYF
TGTGCCAGCAGCATTACAGGGGGAATTAACGAGCAGTACTTC
>TRBJ2-3|many|-|TRBV18
CASSSGADTQYF
TGTGCCAGCTCATCCGGCGCAGATACGCAGTATTTT
>TRBJ2-5|-|-|TRBV20-1
CSASAGTKETQYF
TGCAGTGCTAGTGCCGGGACCAAAGAGACCCAGTACTTC
>TRBJ2-7|many|-|TRBV3-1
CASGGPNYEQYF
TGTGCCAGCGGAGGTCCAAACTACGAGCAGTACTTC
>TRBJ2-2|-|-|TRBV12-3/TRBV12-4
CAFSLASVAGSNTGELFF
TGTGCCTTCAGTTTAGCGAGCGTTGCAGGCTCGAACACCGGGGAGCTGTTTTTT
>TRBJ2-5|-|-|TRBV2
CASSRARASQETQYF
TGTGCCAGCAGCCGGGCGAGGGCCAGCCAAGAGACCCAGTACTTC
>TRBJ2-7|few|TRBD1|TRBV5-6
CASSRRAGGIYEQYF
TGTGCCAGCAGCCGTAGGGCAGGGGGAATCTACGAGCAGTACTTC
>TRBJ2-3|many|-|TRBV10-3
CAIRAGAHYTDTQYF
TGTGCCATCAGGGCGGGGGCGCATTACACAGATACGCAGTATTTT
>TRBJ2-5|many|TRBD2|TRBV7-2
CASSQGLAGAPTQTQYF
TGTGCCAGCAGCCAAGGACTAGCGGGGGCCCCGACCCAGACCCAGTACTTC
>TRBJ2-3|few|TRBD2|TRBV7-2
CASRPGTSGGADTQYF
TGTGCCAGCAGACCCGGGACTAGCGGGGGAGCAGATACGCAGTATTTT
>TRBJ2-3|-|-|TRBV28
CASGSRAGFTDTQYF
TGTGCCAGCGGCTCGCGGGCGGGGTTCACAGATACGCAGTATTTT
>TRBJ1-1|few|-|TRBV5-1
CASSSAGTLNTEAFF
TGCGCCAGCAGCTCCGCTGGGACACTGAACACTGAAGCTTTCTTT
>TRBJ2-2|few|-|TRBV7-2
CASSPNGEFTGELFF
TGTGCCAGCAGCCCGAATGGGGAATTTACCGGGGAGCTGTTTTTT
>TRBJ2-7|-|-|TRBV5-4
CASSSGVSGSYEQYF
TGTGCCAGCAGCTCTGGGGTGTCGGGCTCCTACGAGCAGTACTTC
>TRBJ2-3|-|-|TRBV5-1
CASSGDNTDTQYF
TGCGCCAGCAGCGGGGACAACACAGATACGCAGTATTTT
>TRBJ1-5|-|TRBD1|TRBV12-3/TRBV12-4
CASSPNHRGGQPQHF
TGTGCCAGCAGCCCTAACCACAGGGGCGGTCAGCCCCAGCATTTT
>TRBJ1-2|many|-|TRBV20-1
CSASHREDNYGYTF
TGCAGTGCTAGTCACAGGGAGGATAACTATGGCTACACCTTC
>TRBJ1-6|few|-|TRBV12-5
CASGLVLGSPLHF
TGTGCTAGTGGTTTGGTACTGGGGTCACCCCTCCACTTT
>TRBJ2-1|many|-|TRBV5-4
CASSLGLDLGNEQFF
TGTGCCAGCAGCTTGGGACTAGATCTAGGGAATGAGCAGTTCTTC
>TRBJ2-7|medium-sized|-|TRBV2
CASSYLTPYEQYF
TGTGCCAGTTCCTATCTTACTCCCTACGAGCAGTACTTC
>TRBJ2-3|-|-|TRBV10-1
CASSENHPRTDTQYF
TGCGCCAGCAGTGAGAACCACCCTAGAACAGATACGCAGTATTTT
>TRBJ1-2|many|-|TRBV7-2
CASSEPTRIYGYTF
TGTGCCAGCAGCGAACCTACCCGGATCTATGGCTACACCTTC
>TRBJ1-6|few|-|TRBV5-6
CASSQVGSALHF
TGTGCCAGCAGCCAGGTGGGGTCCGCCCTCCACTTT
>TRBJ2-6|many|-|TRBV10-1
CASSDRRASGANVLTF
TGCGCCAGCAGTGACCGCAGGGCCTCTGGGGCCAACGTCCTGACTTTC
>TRBJ2-1|few|TRBD2|TRBV11-2
CASSPLAGGANEQFF
TGTGCCAGCAGCCCGTTAGCGGGGGGGGCCAATGAGCAGTTCTTC
>TRBJ2-1|many|TRBD1|TRBV6-5
CASSRQGRSTIYNEQFF
TGTGCCAGCAGTCGACAGGGGAGGAGTACAATCTACAATGAGCAGTTCTTC
>TRBJ2-7|many|-|TRBV20-1
CSARVSSSYEQYF
TGCAGTGCTAGAGTTTCGAGCTCCTACGAGCAGTACTTC
>TRBJ1-5|few|-|TRBV27
CASSFNRDQPQHF
TGTGCCAGCAGTTTCAATAGGGATCAGCCCCAGCATTTT
>TRBJ1-5|few|-|TRBV25-1
CASSGQSSNQPQHF
TGTGCCAGCAGTGGACAATCTAGCAATCAGCCCCAGCATTTT
>TRBJ1-2|few|-|TRBV29-1
CSALVSYGYTF
TGCAGCGCCCTCGTCAGCTATGGCTACACCTTC
>TRBJ2-5|-|-|TRBV25-1
CASSEPPRGAQYF
TGTGCCAGCAGTGAACCCCCACGAGGGGCCCAGTACTTC
>TRBJ2-1|-|TRBD2|TRBV18
CASSPGGYSSYNEQFF
TGTGCCAGCTCACCGGGGGGGTACAGCTCCTACAATGAGCAGTTCTTC
>TRBJ1-1|many|-|TRBV12-3/TRBV12-4
CASTYTANTEAFF
TGTGCCAGCACCTATACAGCGAACACTGAAGCTTTCTTT
>TRBJ2-5|few|-|TRBV29-1
CSVRGDLMRETQYF
TGCAGCGTTAGAGGGGACCTAATGAGAGAGACCCAGTACTTC
>TRBJ1-4|many|-|TRBV5-1
CASSPGRGNEKLFF
TGCGCCAGCAGCCCCGGGAGGGGGAATGAAAAACTGTTTTTT
>TRBJ2-2|-|-|TRBV20-1
CSARDAAGDRGELFF
TGCAGTGCTAGAGATGCGGCAGGGGATCGCGGGGAGCTGTTTTTT
>TRBJ1-2|few|-|TRBV18
CASSPFPTTVPYGYTF
TGTGCCAGCTCACCATTCCCCACGACAGTGCCGTATGGCTACACCTTC
>TRBJ1-4|few|-|TRBV4-1
CASTRLGDPTNEKLFF
TGCGCCAGTACACGGTTAGGGGACCCAACTAATGAAAAACTGTTTTTT
>TRBJ1-2|many|-|TRBV20-1
CSAGPRLGGYTF
TGCAGTGCCGGACCTCGCCTTGGTGGCTACACCTTC
>TRBJ2-7|-|-|TRBV6-5
CASSYRPGRTYEQYF
TGTGCCAGCAGTTATCGGCCGGGCAGGACCTACGAGCAGTACTTC
>TRBJ2-7|-|-|TRBV12-3/TRBV12-4
CASTYRQGGDEQYF
TGTGCCAGCACCTACCGTCAGGGGGGAGACGAGCAGTACTTC
>TRBJ1-2|many|-|TRBV27
CASSLRGERYGYTF
TGTGCCAGCAGTTTAAGAGGGGAACGCTATGGCTACACCTTC
>TRBJ1-3|-|-|TRBV4-1
CASSRTKGDSGNTIYF
TGCGCCAGCAGCCGGACGAAGGGGGACTCTGGAAACACCATATATTTT
>TRBJ1-6|-|-|TRBV4-1
CASSQGGSLDSPLHF
TGCGCCAGCAGCCAAGGGGGCAGCCTAGATTCACCCCTCCACTTT
>TRBJ1-4|-|-|TRBV20-1
CSARDRTEANEKLFF
TGCAGTGCTAGAGATCGGACAGAGGCTAATGAAAAACTGTTTTTT
>TRBJ2-7|-|TRBD1|TRBV7-9
CASSFGQGAHEQYF
TGTGCCAGCAGCTTCGGGCAGGGGGCCCACGAGCAGTACTTC
>TRBJ1-6|-|-|TRBV6-1
CASRTEGGYNSPLHF
TGTGCCAGCAGGACGGAGGGGGGGTATAATTCACCCCTCCACTTT
>TRBJ2-7|many|-|TRBV29-1
CSVEGSGPQYYEQYF
TGCAGCGTTGAAGGGAGCGGTCCCCAATACTACGAGCAGTACTTC